Shown below are 23 T cell receptor beta chains from a single sample sequenced in a study of blood T cells in healthy people across ages. It was with a sample-barcoded 5' primer and a J-beta primer mix that a second PCR of roughly 7 to 12 cycles was run. TCRdb ran MiXCR on the 5' RACE reads and lists one entry per CDR3 protein. The sample consists of 650,000 to 1,000,000 distinct CDR3 sequences, about 36% of them appearing once. Sequencing was done on a sample of blood. All receptors come from a man younger than 30 in good health.

This clonotype occurred a few times. At one end the junction does not follow the germline gene, possibly because of a read error. The V call is TRBV4-3, the J call TRBJ2-4; 13 bases line up with TRBD2. The J call may be incorrect, as the DNA end agrees better with TRBJ2-7. The CDR3 loop spans 15 amino acids. Germline CDR1 reads LGHNA; CDR2 reads YSLEER. CDR3 loop: CASSQGTSGIYEQYF. The CDR3 DNA reads as TGCGCTAGCAGCCAAGGGACTAGCGGGATCTACGAGCAGTACTTC.

The chain uses TRBV10-3 and TRBJ2-1; 9 positions match TRBD2. Germline V lookup: CDR1 ENHRY, CDR2 SYGVKD. The CDR3 consists of 16 residues. With V trimmed by 6 bases and J by 4 bases, 10 bases remained unmatched. The DNA of the CDR3 is TGTGCCATCAGAGATAGCGGGAGAGCTTCTTACAATGAGCAGTTCTTC. It encodes CAIRDSGRASYNEQFF.

The chain employs TRBV7-2 and TRBJ2-3; 8 nucleotides line up with TRBD1. CDR1 and CDR2 (germline): SGHTA, FQGNSA. This CDR3 contains 16 residues. The trim removed 6 bases at V and 1 base at J, leaving 9 bases unmatched. The CDR3 protein is CASSPGGSSGTDTQYF. CDR3 sequence (DNA): TGTGCCAGCAGTCCAGGGGGCAGCTCTGGCACAGATACGCAGTATTTT.

The sample holds a few counts of this clonotype. V gene TRBV7-8 combines with J gene TRBJ2-1; TRBD1 or TRBD2 may be the D gene (7 bases each). Germline lookup yields CDR1 SGHVS and CDR2 FQNEAQ. The CDR3 covers 15 residues. V lost 0 bases and J 8 bases, leaving 14 bases between the germline ends. The CDR3 region has the DNA TGTGCCAGCAGCTTAGCTCAGGGGGGGGGTGATGAGCAGTTCTTC. Encoded protein: CASSLAQGGGDEQFF.

This clonotype was seen at least ten times. This rearrangement joins TRBV7-2 to TRBJ2-3; 7 nucleotides match TRBD2. The CDR3 extends over 13 amino acids. CDR1 is SGHTA, CDR2 FQGNSA, per germline. J lost 9 bases, V lost 2 bases, and 5 bases had no gene match. The CDR3 bases are TGTGCCAGCAGCTTAAGCGGGGTTAAAACGCAGTATTTT. It specifies CASSLSGVKTQYF.

The chain carries TRBV3-1 and TRBJ2-1, with TRBD2 matching over 8 bases. Germline V gives CDR1 LGHDT, CDR2 YNNKEL (reference sequence). CDR3 size: 17 residues. Trimming cost V 0 bases and J 8 bases; bases outside gene matches: 12. The CDR3 coding sequence is TGTGCCAGCAGCCAAGACGGTCGGGGGGGCCAGTGGGATGAGCAGTTCTTC. This gives the protein CASSQDGRGGQWDEQFF.

The table lists this clonotype with a count of one. V gene TRBV2 combines with J gene TRBJ2-5; 10 positions agree with TRBD1. Germline lookup yields CDR1 SNHLY and CDR2 FYNNEI. The CDR3 is 15 residues long. V gave up 3 bases and J gave up 5 bases; unmatched junction bases: 6. CDR3 sequence reads: CASSDQTGGKETQYF. Here the CDR3 DNA reads TGTGCCAGCAGTGACCAGACAGGGGGCAAGGAGACCCAGTACTTC.

Ten or more counts support this clonotype. CDR3 amino acids: CASSQEADYTDTQYF. The CDR3 nucleotides are TGCGCCAGCAGCCAAGAGGCTGATTACACAGATACGCAGTATTTT. The genes are TRBV4-3 and TRBJ2-3; D gene ambiguous. Trimming pared 0 bases from V and 2 bases from J, leaving 9 bases between. Germline V gene sequence: CDR1 LGHNA, CDR2 YSLEER. CDR3 length: 15 residues.

The rearrangement joins TRBV14 to TRBJ2-1, with TRBD1 as a possible D gene (6 bases). V was pared by 3 bases and J by 2 bases, with 23 bases between. The CDR3 is made up of 19 amino acids. Germline values: CDR1 SGHDN, CDR2 FVKESK. CDR3 protein: CASSQLPLDSLDPYNEQFF. In DNA form, the CDR3 reads TGTGCCAGCAGCCAGTTACCCCTGGACAGCCTGGACCCCTACAATGAGCAGTTCTTC.

This sequence joins TRBV11-2 and TRBJ2-1; 7 nucleotides align to TRBD2. The CDR3 is 15 amino acids. The V gene's germline CDR1 is SGHAT and CDR2 FQNNGV. V trimming: 0 bases; J trimming: 8 bases; junction bases outside the gene matches: 7. Written as DNA, the CDR3 is TGTGCCAGCAGCTTAGATGGGGGGGGGATGGATGAGCAGTTCTTC. As protein: CASSLDGGGMDEQFF.

The rearrangement links TRBV4-1 to TRBJ2-1; TRBD2 matches 9 bases. Germline loops: CDR1 MGHRA, CDR2 YSYEKL. With V trimmed by 0 bases and J by 4 bases, 7 bases remained unmatched. This CDR3 spans 17 amino acids. The CDR3 coding sequence is TGCGCCAGCAGCCAAGAAAGGTCTAGCGGGGCTTACAATGAGCAGTTCTTC. The encoded protein is CASSQERSSGAYNEQFF.

CDR3 loop: CASSPPSESAQYF. The CDR3 DNA reads TGTGCCAGCTCACCACCGTCGGAATCGGCCCAGTACTTC. The gene calls are TRBV18 and TRBJ2-5; D remains ambiguous. CDR3 length: 13 amino acids. Germline V gene lookup returns CDR1 KGHSH and CDR2 LQKENI. V gave up 0 bases and J gave up 9 bases, with 11 bases separating them.

In DNA, the CDR3 is TGCGCCAGCAGGAAGGACATCCAAGAGACCCAGTTCTTC. Residues: CASRKDIQETQFF. The chain joins TRBV5-1 to TRBJ2-5, with a weak D call TRBD1 (5 bases). TRBJ2-1 explains the end of the DNA better; the J call may be wrong. The length of the CDR3 is 13 residues. Germline CDR1 and CDR2: SGHRS and YFSETQ.

The rearrangement links TRBV18 to TRBJ2-2; no clear D gene. V lost 3 bases, J lost 7 bases, and 15 bases lay in between. The CDR3 has 15 residues. Germline lookup yields CDR1 KGHSH and CDR2 LQKENI. The CDR3 loop reads CASSPWDENRGELFF. CDR3 nucleotides: TGTGCCAGCTCACCCTGGGATGAGAACCGCGGGGAGCTGTTTTTT.

This clonotype was detected only a few times. This chain links TRBV20-1 with TRBJ2-2; D is ambiguous. This CDR3 comprises 15 residues. The germline CDR1 and CDR2 sequences are DFQATT and SNEGSKA (reference sequence). Deletions cut 0 bases from V and 1 base from J, with 9 bases between. CDR3 DNA: TGCAGTGCTAGAGACACACAGCAGAACACCGGGGAGCTGTTTTTT. Residues: CSARDTQQNTGELFF.

The V gene is TRBV7-2, the J gene TRBJ1-4; tentatively, D is TRBD1 (5 bases). The V end lost 5 bases, the J end lost 0 bases, and 22 bases lay between the germline ends. Germline CDR1 SGHTA, CDR2 FQGNSA. The CDR3 runs to 19 residues. The CDR3 loop is CASSGKGTHGAATNEKLFF. CDR3 sequence (DNA): TGTGCCAGCAGCGGTAAAGGGACCCACGGTGCTGCAACTAATGAAAAACTGTTTTTT.

CDR3 bases: TGCGCCAGCAGCTTGGTCGGCGGCCTCCAGGCCAACGTCCTGACTTTC. Its protein product is CASSLVGGLQANVLTF. The chain is built from TRBV5-1 and TRBJ2-6; D call uncertain. With 0 bases removed from V and 6 bases from J, the gap between germline ends came to 13 bases. This CDR3 contains 16 residues. Germline CDR1 reads SGHRS; CDR2 reads YFSETQ. The complete variable domain, with remaining parts taken from reference TRBV5-1 and TRBJ2-6, reads KAGVTQTPRYLIKTRGQQVTLSCSPISGHRSVSWYQQTPGQGLQFLFEYFSETQRNKGNFPGRFSGRQFSNSRSEMNVSTLELGDSALYLCASSLVGGLQANVLTFGAGSRLTVL.

This clonotype was counted between two and nine times. This chain joins TRBV7-9 and TRBJ2-2; 9 bases map to TRBD2. V trimming: 3 bases; J trimming: 3 bases; junction bases outside the gene matches: 5. The germline gives CDR1 SEHNR, CDR2 FQNEAQ (reference sequence). CDR3 size: 16 residues. Here the CDR3 reads CASSFVAGEYTGELFF. The CDR3, as DNA: TGTGCCAGCAGCTTTGTAGCGGGGGAATACACCGGGGAGCTGTTTTTT.

The chain uses TRBV5-1 and TRBJ2-1; 7 bases line up with TRBD2. The germline CDR1 and CDR2 sequences are SGHRS and YFSETQ. This CDR3 region has 16 residues. V shed 0 bases and J 0 bases; nucleotides not matched to a gene: 3. The CDR3 bases are TGCGCCAGCAGCTTGGAAACGGGGGGCTCCTACAATGAGCAGTTCTTC. Its translation: CASSLETGGSYNEQFF. Filled out from reference TRBV5-1 and TRBJ2-1, the complete variable domain reads KAGVTQTPRYLIKTRGQQVTLSCSPISGHRSVSWYQQTPGQGLQFLFEYFSETQRNKGNFPGRFSGRQFSNSRSEMNVSTLELGDSALYLCASSLETGGSYNEQFFGPGTRLTVL.

This clonotype showed up many times. This chain joins TRBV6-5 and TRBJ1-2; 9 positions agree with TRBD1. V shed 6 bases and J 1 base; nucleotides not matched to a gene: 12. The CDR3 has 17 residues. CDR1 and CDR2 (germline): MNHEY, SVGAGI. For the CDR3, the DNA is TGTGCCAGCAGGAGATTTTACGGGACAGGGAATAACTATGGCTACACCTTC. Its protein is CASRRFYGTGNNYGYTF.

This clonotype was observed a handful of times. V is TRBV5-1 and J is TRBJ2-1; TRBD2 aligns across 11 bases. CDR1 is SGHRS, CDR2 YFSETQ, per germline. Trimming cost V 4 bases and J 5 bases; bases outside gene matches: 11. This CDR3 is 17 amino acids long. This CDR3 is CASSTLAGGSLNNEQFF. The CDR3 DNA is TGCGCCAGCAGCACTTTAGCGGGGGGGTCCCTGAACAATGAGCAGTTCTTC.

This clonotype has a handful of counts. J is TRBJ1-4 and V is TRBV12-3 or TRBV12-4; D call uncertain. The germline V and J ends were trimmed by 6 bases and 6 bases, with 26 bases remaining between them. The CDR3 contains 18 residues. CDR3 in DNA: TGTGCCAGCAGCTTCAGGCCTCGGTGGTCGGAAGTCGATGAAAAACTGTTTTTT. This sequence encodes CASSFRPRWSEVDEKLFF.

This clonotype showed up just a few times. V usage is TRBV27 and J usage is TRBJ2-4; 8 positions match TRBD2. This CDR3 comprises 16 residues. V lost 2 bases and J lost 13; bases outside the gene matches: 16. CDR1 and CDR2 from the germline V gene are MNHEY and SMNVEV (reference sequence). CDR3 DNA sequence: TGTGCCAGCAGTTTAGCCCAAGGACTAGCTTACAATGAGCAGTACTTC. It is translated as CASSLAQGLAYNEQYF.